This TCR beta chain was profiled in a study of OX40 agonist ivuxolimab in advanced cancers. Study context: Partial responses were achieved by three patients, of whom one had hepatocellular carcinoma and two had cutaneous melanoma.

The protocol was immunoSEQ multiplex PCR, while the TCRdb copy is restricted to in-frame clones and leaves out a portion. Here the sample spans around 29,000 clones, less than 90% being singletons. The CDR3 consists of 15 residues. The V gene lost 1 base and the J gene lost 0 bases, with 8 bases spanning the gap. Germline CDR1 reads LNHDA; CDR2 reads SQIVND (reference sequence). The chain combines TRBV19 with TRBJ2-3; D is tentatively TRBD1 or TRBD2 (6 bases each). The sequencing here drew on CD4+ or CD8+ T cells sorted from blood, taken in a trial of the OX40 agonist ivuxolimab. The clonotype comes from an adult with an advanced solid tumor such as melanoma, head and neck, liver or kidney cancer. CDR3 region: CASSIAGASTDTQYF. The CDR3 coding sequence is TGTGCCAGTAGTATAGCGGGGGCTAGCACAGATACGCAGTATTTT.